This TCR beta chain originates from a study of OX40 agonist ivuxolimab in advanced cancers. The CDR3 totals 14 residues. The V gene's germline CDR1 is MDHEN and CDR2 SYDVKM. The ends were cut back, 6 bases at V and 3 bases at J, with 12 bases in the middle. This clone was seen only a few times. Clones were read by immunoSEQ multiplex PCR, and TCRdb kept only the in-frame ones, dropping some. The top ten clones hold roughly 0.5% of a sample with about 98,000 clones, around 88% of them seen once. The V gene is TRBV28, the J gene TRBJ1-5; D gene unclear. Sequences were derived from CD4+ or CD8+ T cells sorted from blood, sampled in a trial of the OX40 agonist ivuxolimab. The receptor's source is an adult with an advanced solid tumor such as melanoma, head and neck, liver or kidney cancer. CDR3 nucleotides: TGTGCCAGCAGGGATTTTGGGCTCAATCAGCCCCAGCATTTT. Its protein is CASRDFGLNQPQHF.